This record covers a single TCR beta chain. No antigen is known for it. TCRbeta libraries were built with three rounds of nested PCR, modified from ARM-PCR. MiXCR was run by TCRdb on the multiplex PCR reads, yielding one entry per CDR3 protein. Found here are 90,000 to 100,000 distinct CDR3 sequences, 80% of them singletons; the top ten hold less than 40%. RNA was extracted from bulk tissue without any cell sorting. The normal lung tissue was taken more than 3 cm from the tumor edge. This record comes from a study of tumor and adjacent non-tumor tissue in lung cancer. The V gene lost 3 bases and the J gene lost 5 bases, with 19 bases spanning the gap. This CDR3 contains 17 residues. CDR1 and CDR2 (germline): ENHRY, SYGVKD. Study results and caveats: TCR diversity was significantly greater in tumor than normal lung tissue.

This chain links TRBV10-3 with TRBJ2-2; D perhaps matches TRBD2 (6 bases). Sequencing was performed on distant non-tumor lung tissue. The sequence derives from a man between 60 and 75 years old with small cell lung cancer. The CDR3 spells CAISERSGLSGTGELFF. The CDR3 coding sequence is TGTGCCATCAGTGAAAGGTCAGGACTATCGGGAACCGGGGAGCTGTTTTTT.